This T cell receptor beta chain was observed in a study of cytomegalovirus exposure and HLA in healthy donors. The study, taken as a whole, reports: A few V segments could not be told apart, such as TRBV6-2 and TRBV6-3, and were left out.

The PCR was carried out with 60 Vbeta primers and 13 Jbeta primers. Assay: immunoSEQ multiplex PCR; the TCRdb copy retains only in-frame clones and omits some. The sample yields fewer than 70,000 clones, of which the top ten take up 3.6%. Concerning this clone: Its target is unknown.

Germline V gene lookup returns CDR1 SGHTA and CDR2 FQGNSA. The CDR3 consists of 15 residues. The V and J ends lost 4 bases and 4 bases, in that order; junction bases with no gene match: 7. This rearrangement joins TRBV7-2 to TRBJ1-2, with 9 positions matching TRBD1. The material sequenced was PBMCs. This sequence was found in a woman aged 18 to 35 in good health and CMV-seronegative. CDR3 sequence (DNA): TGTGCCAGCAGCTCTACCGGGACAGGGCTCTATGGCTACACCTTC. Amino acids: CASSSTGTGLYGYTF.